This T cell receptor beta chain was identified during a study of control samples from healthy donors and cancer patients (dated by TCRdb to about 2020). V lost 0 bases and J lost 7 bases; the stretch between them is 15 bases long. The CDR3 runs 15 amino acids, cysteine and phenylalanine included. The read is trimmed to its CDR3 DNA, 45 bases read in frame from base 1. The germline V gene encodes CDR1 MNHNY and CDR2 SVGAGI (reference sequence). Note on this clone: This clone's antigen is unknown. No clone much larger than this one lies a single base away; base qualities are absent.

Library preparation was by the immunoSEQ multiplex PCR assay. TCRdb provides this immuneACCESS table in a form limited to in-frame rearrangements. Some clones are lacking; in checked studies, under half of them reflect an unresolved V gene, and why the rest are absent is not known. The sample table lists roughly 450,000 clones, 90% of them with a count of one. 5% to 8% of the sample goes to the ten largest clones. This clonotype was obtained from a man aged 35-49 years with head and neck cancer. The chain uses TRBV6-6 and TRBJ2-5; the D segment could be TRBD1, given 6 matching bases. Specimen: PBMCs. The DNA reads as follows: TGTGCCAGCAGTTACTCGACAGGAGGTCAGGGGACCCAGTACTTC. It is translated as CASSYSTGGQGTQYF.